This entry lists 27 T cell receptor beta chains sequenced from one sample in a study of identical twins. From the 5' RACE reads, TCRdb called clonotypes with MiXCR, one entry per CDR3 protein. The sample includes hundreds of thousands of distinct CDR3 sequences, about 20% of them seen just once. These records were also assigned to another study, of T cells expressing NK-cell markers.

Source material: PBMCs. Source of these receptors: a woman younger than 35 in good health.

The rearrangement uses TRBV27 and TRBJ2-2, with 7 nucleotides matching TRBD2. The germline V gene encodes CDR1 MNHEY and CDR2 SMNVEV (reference sequence). The J segment lost 3 bases and the V segment lost 1 base, leaving 11 bases of the junction unmatched. CDR3 length equals 18 residues. The CDR3: CASSLYPPVGGDTGELFF. The CDR3, as DNA: TGTGCCAGCAGTTTATACCCCCCCGTGGGAGGGGACACCGGGGAGCTGTTTTTT.

The gene calls are TRBV4-3 and TRBJ1-1; D call uncertain. The germline V and J ends were trimmed by 1 base and 8 bases, with 8 bases remaining between them. The CDR3 runs to 12 residues. Germline V gene data show CDR1 as LGHNA and CDR2 as YSLEER. The DNA for the CDR3 is TGCGCCAGCAGCCAAGGGTCCAGGGAAGCTTTCTTT. The encoded protein is CASSQGSREAFF.

The V and J genes are TRBV15 and TRBJ2-1, with D perhaps TRBD2 (5 bases). Germline V gene data show CDR1 as LNHNV and CDR2 as YYDKDF (reference sequence). The CDR3 consists of 13 residues. V was clipped by 4 bases and J by 8 bases, with 12 bases between them. The CDR3 DNA reads as TGTGCCACCAGCAAAATGAGGGTAGATGAGCAGTTCTTC. It translates to CATSKMRVDEQFF.

V gene TRBV7-8 combines with J gene TRBJ2-7, with 10 bases fitting TRBD1. Trimming cost V 0 bases and J 7 bases; bases outside gene matches: 6. From germline, CDR1 is SGHVS and CDR2 FQNEAQ. The CDR3 spans 15 residues. The CDR3 spells CASSLAGQGMSEQYF. In DNA, the CDR3 is TGTGCCAGCAGCTTAGCGGGACAGGGGATGTCGGAGCAGTACTTC.

In this sample, this clonotype turned up a few times. The gene calls are TRBV7-9 and TRBJ1-2; D remains ambiguous. Per germline, CDR1 SEHNR and CDR2 FQNEAQ (reference sequence). V shed 3 bases and J shed 1 base, with 18 bases lying between them. The CDR3 has 17 residues. CDR3 region: CASSFATGPRLNYGYTF. In DNA, the CDR3 is TGTGCCAGCAGCTTCGCTACCGGGCCTCGGCTTAACTATGGCTACACCTTC. The entire variable domain, with the rest obtained from reference TRBV7-9 and TRBJ1-2, is as follows: DTGVSQNPRHKITKRGQNVTFRCDPISEHNRLYWYRQTLGQGPEFLTYFQNEAQLEKSRLLSDRFSAERPKGSFSTLEIQRTEQGDSAMYLCASSFATGPRLNYGYTFGSGTRLTVV.

As to this clonotype: One end of the junction varies from germline; a read error may be responsible. This chain's CDR3 is CAISFGGLYTDTQYF. Here the CDR3 DNA reads TGTGCCATCAGCTTCGGGGGACTTTACACAGATACGCAGTATTTT. V gene TRBV5-6 combines with J gene TRBJ2-3; tentative D call: TRBD2 (6 bases). The CDR3 has 15 amino acids. Germline CDR1 SGHDT, CDR2 YYEEEE.

This clonotype appeared a few times. The gene calls are TRBV7-9 and TRBJ2-1; TRBD2 agrees at 16 bases. V lost 6 bases and J lost 9; bases outside the gene matches: 8. The CDR3 extends over 16 amino acids. The germline CDR1 and CDR2 sequences are SEHNR and FQNEAQ (reference sequence). CDR3 nucleotides: TGTGCCAGCAGTCCCGGGACTAGCGGGAGGGCCCTTGAGCAGTTCTTC. This translates into CASSPGTSGRALEQFF.

The gene calls are TRBV10-1 and TRBJ2-3, with D perhaps given as TRBD1 or TRBD2 (5 bases each). CDR1 is WNHNN and CDR2 is SYGVQD in the germline V gene (reference sequence). Trimming took 4 bases from V and 4 from J, leaving 12 bases between them. This CDR3 region has 14 residues. In DNA, the CDR3 is TGCGCCAGCAGTGGAGGGACCAGCGCAGATACGCAGTATTTT. This gives the protein CASSGGTSADTQYF.

The CDR3 here is CASSLEDQRWAEAFF. CDR3 nucleotides: TGCGCCAGCAGCTTGGAGGACCAACGGTGGGCTGAAGCTTTCTTT. The V and J genes are TRBV5-1 and TRBJ1-1; no reliable D call. The CDR3 has 15 residues. V was trimmed by 0 bases and J by 6 bases, leaving 15 bases between them. Germline V gives CDR1 SGHRS, CDR2 YFSETQ.

The chain joins TRBV9 to TRBJ2-1, with TRBD2 matching 12 bases. There are 16 residues in the CDR3. V was clipped by 0 bases and J by 7 bases; unmatched bases: 5. Germline values: CDR1 SGDLS, CDR2 YYNGEE. The CDR3 region has the DNA TGTGCCAGCAGCGTAGATCTAGCGGGGGGGGGTAATGAGCAGTTCTTC. As protein: CASSVDLAGGGNEQFF.

Only a few counts were recorded for this clonotype. The genes are TRBV7-8 and TRBJ2-1; 8 bases are a match to TRBD2. This CDR3 comprises 14 residues. Germline CDR1 is SGHVS and CDR2 is FQNEAQ. V shed 5 bases and J 5 bases; nucleotides not matched to a gene: 5. The CDR3 loop is CASSQSGGDNEQFF. In DNA, the CDR3 is TGTGCCAGCAGCCAAAGCGGGGGAGACAATGAGCAGTTCTTC. The full variable domain, in which reference TRBV7-8 and TRBJ2-1 provide the parts outside the CDR3, is GAGVSQSPRYKVAKRGQDVALRCDPISGHVSLFWYQQALGQGPEFLTYFQNEAQLDKSGLPSDRFFAERPEGSVSTLKIQRTQQEDSAVYLCASSQSGGDNEQFFGPGTRLTVL.

The J gene is TRBJ2-1, the V gene TRBV29-1; 7 bases fit TRBD1. Germline V lookup: CDR1 SQVTM, CDR2 ANQGSEA. The CDR3 has 15 amino acids. The CDR3 coding sequence is TGCTGCTGTCGTAGGGGGCCCCTCTCCTACAATGAGCAGTTCTTC. Amino acids: CCCRRGPLSYNEQFF.

The chain combines TRBV7-2 with TRBJ2-1; no reliable D call. V gave up 4 bases and J gave up 8 bases, with 6 bases separating them. Germline CDR1 reads SGHTA; CDR2 reads FQGNSA. CDR3 length: 11 residues. The CDR3 reads CASSSEHEQFF. The CDR3 DNA is TGTGCCAGCAGCTCCGAACATGAGCAGTTCTTC. The entire variable domain, with the rest obtained from reference TRBV7-2 and TRBJ2-1, is as follows: GAGVSQSPSNKVTEKGKDVELRCDPISGHTALYWYRQSLGQGLEFLIYFQGNSAPDKSGLPSDRFSAERTGGSVSTLTIQRTQQEDSAVYLCASSSEHEQFFGPGTRLTVL.

This clonotype was recorded once. This sequence joins TRBV13 and TRBJ2-4; D not resolved. V shed 1 base and J shed 2 bases, with 15 bases lying between them. The CDR3 extends over 17 amino acids. Germline-derived CDR1 and CDR2 are PRHDT and FYEKMQ (reference sequence). In nucleotides, the CDR3 is TGTGCCAGCAGCTTAGTTACAGACCATATTTCCAAAAACATTCAGTACTTC. Translated: CASSLVTDHISKNIQYF.

In its sample, this clonotype was seen a few times. The gene calls are TRBV9 and TRBJ2-5; 11 bases align to TRBD2. Per the germline V gene, CDR1 is SGDLS and CDR2 is YYNGEE. The length of the CDR3 is 18 residues. Losses at the gene ends were 4 bases for V and 2 bases for J; bases not matched to a gene: 13. The DNA of the CDR3 is TGTGCCAGCAGCTACGGAAGAATAGCGGGAGGGCTTCAAGAGACCCAGTACTTC. This sequence encodes CASSYGRIAGGLQETQYF.

This clonotype was seen at least ten times. This sequence joins TRBV12-3 or TRBV12-4 and TRBJ1-1, with D possibly matching TRBD1 (6 bases). The CDR3 is 14 amino acids. V gave up 3 bases and J gave up 2 bases, with 10 bases separating them. The CDR3 DNA reads as TGTGCCAGCAGTTTGCGGGGGCGAAACACTGAAGCTTTCTTT. The encoded protein is CASSLRGRNTEAFF.

The chain recombines TRBV29-1 with TRBJ2-1, with D perhaps matching TRBD2 (5 bases). Germline V gene data show CDR1 as SQVTM and CDR2 as ANQGSEA. This CDR3 has 14 residues. V dropped 4 bases and J dropped 2 bases, with 12 bases sitting between them. DNA of the CDR3: TGCAGCGTTGCTGAGAGGGTGGCCTACAATGAGCAGTTCTTC. Translated: CSVAERVAYNEQFF.

This clonotype was counted at least ten times. The chain carries TRBV29-1 and TRBJ2-2, with D possibly being TRBD1 (6 bases). Deletions cut 6 bases from V and 8 bases from J, with 10 bases between. This CDR3 comprises 11 residues. Germline assignment: CDR1 SQVTM and CDR2 ANQGSEA. The CDR3 coding sequence is TGCAGCGTCCTCAGGGGTGGGGAGCTGTTTTTT. Its protein product is CSVLRGGELFF.

The sample holds a few counts of this clonotype. V usage is TRBV12-3 or TRBV12-4 and J usage is TRBJ2-7, with a weak D call TRBD2 (5 bases). Trimming left V 3 bases short and J 3 bases short, with 9 bases between. The CDR3 runs 13 residues. CDR3: CASSFESGYEQYF. CDR3 in DNA: TGTGCCAGCAGTTTCGAGAGCGGCTACGAGCAGTACTTC.

The chain couples TRBV18 to TRBJ1-1, with D possibly being TRBD1 (5 bases). The V gene's germline CDR1 is KGHSH and CDR2 LQKENI. The CDR3 consists of 11 residues. Between the trimmed V and J ends, which lost 6 bases and 6 bases, there was a span of 8 bases. This CDR3 reads CASSRGSEAFF. The CDR3 DNA reads TGTGCCAGCTCCCGGGGGTCTGAAGCTTTCTTT.

This clonotype was recorded a few times. This sequence joins TRBV20-1 and TRBJ2-5; D gene ambiguous. From germline, CDR1 is DFQATT and CDR2 SNEGSKA (reference sequence). The CDR3 covers 14 residues. The V and J ends lost 1 base and 2 bases respectively, with 11 bases between them. Here the CDR3 DNA reads TGCAGTGCTAGAGTTGGACGGAGACAAGAGACCCAGTACTTC. Translation gives CSARVGRRQETQYF.

This clonotype was counted a few times. The rearrangement links TRBV7-9 to TRBJ2-1; weak D call: TRBD2 (6 bases). Trimming took 2 bases from V and 10 from J, leaving 15 bases between them. Germline V gene lookup returns CDR1 SEHNR and CDR2 FQNEAQ (reference sequence). The CDR3 totals 14 residues. The CDR3 here is CASSLTQTSGEQFF. The DNA of the CDR3 is TGTGCCAGCAGCTTAACCCAGACTAGTGGGGAGCAGTTCTTC.

This clonotype has only one observation. As DNA, the CDR3 is TGTGCCAGCAGCTTACAGGGTCACTCTGGAAACACCATATATTTT. It is translated as CASSLQGHSGNTIYF. The chain links TRBV12-3 or TRBV12-4 to TRBJ1-3; D may be TRBD1 (6 bases). The CDR3 has 15 amino acids. V dropped 6 bases and J dropped 0 bases, with 12 bases sitting between them.

The rearrangement uses TRBV6-1 and TRBJ1-1; D is perhaps TRBD1 (6 bases). CDR3 length equals 15 residues. Germline V CDR1 and CDR2: MNHNS, SASEGT. V lost 7 bases, J lost 0 bases, and 15 bases lay in between. The CDR3 DNA is TGTGCCAGCAAGGTCGGGGGGCTACTGAACACTGAAGCTTTCTTT. It specifies CASKVGGLLNTEAFF.

The chain has TRBV12-3 or TRBV12-4 and TRBJ2-3; no clear D gene. CDR3 length equals 12 residues. The V end lost 6 bases, the J end lost 4 bases, and 8 bases lay between the germline ends. Written as DNA, the CDR3 is TGTGCCAGCAGGTTGGGTTCAGATACGCAGTATTTT. It is translated as CASRLGSDTQYF.

The DNA of the CDR3 is TGTGCCAGCAGACTTACCTACAGGGACTATGGCTACACCTTC. It is translated as CASRLTYRDYGYTF. The genes are TRBV6-1 and TRBJ1-2; TRBD1 might be the D (6 bases). Trimming took off 6 bases at V and 3 bases at J, with 14 bases between the two ends. This CDR3 spans 14 amino acids. CDR1 is MNHNS and CDR2 is SASEGT in the germline V gene.

In this sample, this clonotype turned up a few times. J is TRBJ2-7 and V is TRBV7-8; 8 bases map to TRBD2. The CDR3 has 17 amino acids. V was pared by 5 bases and J by 1 base, with 13 bases of the junction left unmatched. Germline values: CDR1 SGHVS, CDR2 FQNEAQ. In DNA, the CDR3 is TGTGCCAGCAGCCGAGGGGTGATAGCGGGACTGTCCTACGAGCAGTACTTC. The encoded protein is CASSRGVIAGLSYEQYF.